The entry below describes one TCR beta chain. This clonotype was observed once. Its recognized antigen is unknown. It has no much larger one-base neighbor in the sample; base qualities were not kept. Evidence from one read is weak. Genomic DNA was used as template for profiling of TCR beta VDJ combinations and CDR3 sequences. TCR repertoire sequencing was run on an Illumina HiSeq 2000. In the original analysis: TRBV/TRBJ rearrangement plots, CDR3 size and DJ length profiles, and Simpson's diversity index were used to assess repertoires. Whichever DNA sequence was most abundant in the deep sequencing data was defined as the immunodominant clone. CDR3 amino acid sequences were screened for sharing across subjects and compared with published repertoires and the VDJdb database. TCRdb took the public reads, trimmed them with fastp at Q25, ran MiXCR for clone calling and kept in-frame beta chains. Identical CDR3 protein sequences are pooled into one entry, listed with their most common genes and DNA. The V and J calls, along with clone size, are taken from TCRdb and not from the paper's own processing. The sample table shows roughly 200,000 distinct CDR3 sequences, and 61% are seen once. 29% of the sample belongs to the ten largest clones.

The study deep-sequenced TCR repertoires of sorted CD4+ and CD8+ blood T cells from severe aplastic anemia patients and healthy subjects. Ficoll-Paque density gradient centrifugation was used to isolate peripheral blood mononuclear cells. Before DNA extraction, CD4+ and CD8+ T cells were sorted by FACS or by magnetic beads. The sample belongs to a study of CD8+CD57+ T cells in acquired aplastic anemia (dated by TCRdb to the late 2010s). Regarding the complete study: DNA extracted from sorted CD4+ and CD8+ cells had a mean of around 3.3 ug, with a range of about 0.18 to 27.4 ug. An average of approximately 9.8 million reads for CD4+ cells and roughly 12 million reads for CD8+ cells was obtained from healthy donor samples. The investigation overall reported the following: No significant difference in CD8+ Simpson's diversity was found between patients and healthy controls (P=0.060). Although 25 to 30 CD8+ CDR3 sequences were shared by patients and controls, these sequences appeared highly expressed in patients and within the immunodominant clones of patients.

V lost 5 bases and J lost 4 bases; the stretch between them is 14 bases long. Measured from the cysteine to the phenylalanine, the CDR3 is 14 residues long. Only the CDR3 part of the read is kept: 42 bases, read in frame from the first base. The CDR1 and CDR2 encoded by the germline V gene are MNHNS and SASEGT. Recombination connected TRBV6-1 to TRBJ1-2; the D segment could be TRBD1, given 6 matching bases. The receptor was derived from a human donor in good health. Sequencing was carried out using sorted CD4+, CD8+, or CD8+CD57+ T cells (not recorded which) from PBMCs. The CDR3 protein sequence reads: CASSFAGATYGYTF. The bases read TGTGCCAGCAGTTTCGCAGGGGCGACCTATGGCTACACCTTC.